Detailed here is one TCR beta chain. TCRdb keeps only in-frame clones here, not all; method: immunoSEQ multiplex PCR. The sample consists of 13,000 to 15,000 clones, roughly three fifths of them appearing once. The sample is drawn from a study of CD4+ T cells in melanoma. The CDR3 has 17 residues. Germline CDR1 reads SGHTA; CDR2 reads FQGNSA. Unmatched junction bases numbered 13, after V lost 5 bases and J lost 4 bases. This chain uses TRBV7-2 with TRBJ2-3, with 9 bases aligning to TRBD2. The TCR sequence derives from a human donor with melanoma. Sequencing was carried out using cells from a culture (not recorded whether cultured in vitro). The DNA for the CDR3 is TGTGCCAGCAGCAGACGGGCGCGGGGGGGCGGGTCAGATACGCAGTATTTT. This sequence encodes CASSRRARGGGSDTQYF.